This paragraph covers one T cell receptor beta chain sequence. This specimen belongs to a study of blood T cell repertoires in COVID-19. Study context: There were acute and convalescent COVID-19 samples, and they came from the United States, Italy and Spain.

Repertoires were generated with immunoSEQ multiplex PCR, while TCRdb's copy carries only in-frame clones and drops some. The sample shows around 5,500 clones, 86% of them seen only once. The CDR3 consists of 16 residues. The germline gives CDR1 SNHLY, CDR2 FYNNEI. With 5 bases clipped from V and 6 bases from J, the junction kept 12 bases outside the gene matches. The TCR sequence derives from a human donor in a cohort sampled during active COVID-19. The sample taken for sequencing was peripheral blood. The V gene is TRBV2, the J gene TRBJ2-3; 9 bases match TRBD1. CDR3 protein: CASSFQGDREADTQYF. CDR3 DNA: TGTGCCAGCAGTTTCCAGGGGGACAGGGAAGCGGATACGCAGTATTTT.